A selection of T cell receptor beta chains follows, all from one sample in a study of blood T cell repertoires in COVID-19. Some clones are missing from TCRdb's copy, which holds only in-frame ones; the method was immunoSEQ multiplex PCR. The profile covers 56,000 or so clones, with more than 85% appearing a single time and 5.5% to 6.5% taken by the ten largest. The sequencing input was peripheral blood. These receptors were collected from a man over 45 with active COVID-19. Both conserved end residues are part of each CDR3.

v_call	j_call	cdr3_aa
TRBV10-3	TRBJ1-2	CAISEGQAQGTNYGYTF
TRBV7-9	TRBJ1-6	CASSRFPRDRNNSPLHF
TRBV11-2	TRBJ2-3	CASSLAINTDTQYF
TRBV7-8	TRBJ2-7	CASSLLGTESYEQYF
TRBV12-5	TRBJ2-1	CASGASGRNEQFF
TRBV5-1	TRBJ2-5	CASSAGTAQETQYF
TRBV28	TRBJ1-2	CASSTTPGQGTYNYGYTF
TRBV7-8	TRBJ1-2	CASSLGAGGGYTF
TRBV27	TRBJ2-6	CASSFSRDRGDTSGANVLTF
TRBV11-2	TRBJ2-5	CASSPALGQRETQYF
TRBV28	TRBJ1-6	CASSREKNSPLHF
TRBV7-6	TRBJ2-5	CASSGGTGAQETQYF
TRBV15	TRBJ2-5	CATSRGGQGLETQYF
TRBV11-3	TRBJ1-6	CASSLDVLSPLHF
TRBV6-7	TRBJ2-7	CASSDRDTSSYEQYF
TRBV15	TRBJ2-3	CATSRSQGATDTQYF
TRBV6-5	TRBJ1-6	CASKGQLNSPLHF
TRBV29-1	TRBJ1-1	CSGRGLNTEAFF
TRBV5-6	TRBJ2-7	CASSLKGRGGRYEQYF
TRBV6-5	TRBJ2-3	CASLGSKGDTQYF
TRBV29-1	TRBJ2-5	CSVARWVAGGETQYF
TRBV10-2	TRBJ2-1	CASSRSGGRYNEQFF
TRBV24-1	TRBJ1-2	CATSDPGTEGYTF
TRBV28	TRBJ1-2	CASSQSGRNYGYTF
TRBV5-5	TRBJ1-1	CASSFSQGVMNTEAFF
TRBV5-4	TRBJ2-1	CASSLGQGDYNEQFF
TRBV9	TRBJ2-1	CASSPKLIGGLAGGREQFF
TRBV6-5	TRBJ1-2	CASSYGQGKYGYTF
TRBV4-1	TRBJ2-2	CASSLRTGEPGELFF
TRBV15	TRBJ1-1	CATSIRGDRVYTEAFF
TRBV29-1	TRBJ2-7	CSVARSIEYEQYF
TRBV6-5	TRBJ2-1	CASRFPGLPYNEQFF
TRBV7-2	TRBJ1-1	CASRFGTAETEAFF
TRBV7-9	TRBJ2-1	CASSPSGGFSSYNEQFF
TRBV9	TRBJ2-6	CASSPNRDSYSGANVLTF
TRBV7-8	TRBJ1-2	CASSSAPWTGEYGYTF
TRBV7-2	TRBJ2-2	CASSLALLQGGNTGELFF
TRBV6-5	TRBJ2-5	CATQSGIMGPQYF
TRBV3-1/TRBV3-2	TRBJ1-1	CASSQGILGQAEAFF
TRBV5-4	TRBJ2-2	CASSLIGRRSTGELFF
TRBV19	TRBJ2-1	CASSGGLVSYNEQFF
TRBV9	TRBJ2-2	CASSVDASGRTGELFF
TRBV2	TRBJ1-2	CASSPRDRWNYGYTF
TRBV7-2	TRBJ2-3	CASSLAGPGLAGPYSDTQYF
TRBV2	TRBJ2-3	CASSYLSDTQYF
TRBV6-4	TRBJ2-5	CASSGTSQETQYF
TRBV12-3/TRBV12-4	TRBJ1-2	CASSLTRIYGYTF